A selection of T cell receptor beta chains follows, all from one sample in a study of cytomegalovirus exposure and HLA in healthy donors. Measured with immunoSEQ multiplex PCR; TCRdb has only the in-frame clones, and not every one. This sample's table has 70,000 or so clones. Material for sequencing was PBMCs. These receptors all stem from a man between 35 and 55 years old in good health and CMV-seronegative. The CDR3 runs from the conserved cysteine through the conserved F or W. The D gene is left open where the match is weak.

j_call v_call d_call cdr3_nt cdr3_aa
TRBJ1-2 TRBV6-5 TRBD1 TGTGCCAGCAGCTCCCTGACAGGGGCCGGCTACACCTTC CASSSLTGAGYTF
TRBJ2-5 TRBV18 . TGTGCCAGCTCTTACGTTACGGGACACTTGCAAGAGACCCAGTACTTC CASSYVTGHLQETQYF
TRBJ2-3 TRBV19 TRBD1 TGTGCCAGTAATACCGGGACAGGGTATTCAGATACGCAGTATTTT CASNTGTGYSDTQYF
TRBJ2-2 TRBV5-1 TRBD1 TGCGCCAGCAGAAGGGACAGGGGGCTAACCGGGGAGCTGTTTTTT CASRRDRGLTGELFF
TRBJ2-7 TRBV29-1 TRBD1 TGCAGCGTTGGCGAGGACAGGGGGCGATTCTACGAGCAGTACTTC CSVGEDRGRFYEQYF
TRBJ2-2 TRBV11-2 . TGTGCCAGCAGCTCACCTAAGACCCGACTGATCACCGGGGAGCTGTTTTTT CASSSPKTRLITGELFF
TRBJ2-3 TRBV30 TRBD2 TGTGCCTGGATCCGGGACTACACAGATACGCAGTATTTT CAWIRDYTDTQYF
TRBJ1-1 TRBV7-3 . TGTGCCAGCAGCTTAACGGGCCTTGAAGCTTTCTTT CASSLTGLEAFF
TRBJ2-2 TRBV7-6 . TGTGCCAGCAGCTTACAGGTGGCCGGGGAGCTGTTTTTT CASSLQVAGELFF
TRBJ2-3 TRBV7-2 TRBD2 TGTGCCAGCAGCCTGCATCTAGCGGGGGGCTGGGCAGATACGCAGTATTTT CASSLHLAGGWADTQYF
TRBJ2-1 TRBV7-2 . TGTGCCAGCAGCTTACTCGCGGGGCCTTATTACAATGAGCAGTTCTTC CASSLLAGPYYNEQFF
TRBJ1-2 TRBV11-2 TRBD1 TGTGCCAGCAGCTTAGATCAGGGGACAGTTGACGGCTACACCTTC CASSLDQGTVDGYTF
TRBJ2-5 TRBV29-1 . TGCAGCGTGCCAGGGGTGGGGCAAGAGACCCAGTACTTC CSVPGVGQETQYF
TRBJ2-2 TRBV30 TRBD1 TGTGCCCATTCACAGGGGGGCCACGGGGAGCTGTTTTTT CAHSQGGHGELFF
TRBJ1-4 TRBV10-3 TRBD1 TGTGCCATCAGGGGGGGACAGGGGTCAACTAATGAAAAACTGTTTTTT CAIRGGQGSTNEKLFF
TRBJ2-6 TRBV6-6 . TGTGCCAGCAGCTTCGGACAGCCCTCTGGGGCCAACGTCCTGACTTTC CASSFGQPSGANVLTF
TRBJ1-5 TRBV11-3 . TGTGCCAGCAGCCCCCCCGGGACACATAGCAATCAGCCCCAGCATTTT CASSPPGTHSNQPQHF
TRBJ2-7 TRBV5-1 . TGCGCCAGCAGCTTGCGCGCACTAGACGGGTCCTACGAGCAGTACTTC CASSLRALDGSYEQYF
TRBJ2-3 TRBV7-9 TRBD1 TGTGCCAGCAGCTTAGGTGACAGGGGTTCGGCAGATACGCAGTATTTT CASSLGDRGSADTQYF
TRBJ2-2 TRBV5-1 TRBD1 TGCGCCAGCAGCTCCGGACAGGGGTCAGACGGGGAGCTGTTTTTT CASSSGQGSDGELFF
TRBJ1-1 TRBV15 . TGTGCCACCAGCAGAGAAAGGGAGATTGGTGAAGCTTTCTTT CATSREREIGEAFF
TRBJ1-6 TRBV6-6 . TGTGCCAGCAGTTACTCTGGGGAGGATTCACCCCTCCACTTT CASSYSGEDSPLHF
TRBJ2-2 TRBV2 TRBD2 TGTGCCAGCAGTACGCGGGGGGGAGGAACCGGGGAGCTGTTTTTT CASSTRGGGTGELFF
TRBJ2-7 TRBV28 . TGTGCCAGCAGTGAGGGGCAGCGGGCATACGAGCAGTACTTC CASSEGQRAYEQYF
TRBJ2-4 TRBV7-9 TRBD2 TGTGCCAGCAGCTTAGCGCGGGGGGCCCAAGGAAACATTCAGTACTTC CASSLARGAQGNIQYF
TRBJ1-1 TRBV10-2 . TGCGCCAGCAGTGAGTCTTTGGAGACTGAAGCTTTCTTT CASSESLETEAFF
TRBJ1-1 TRBV29-1 TRBD1 TGCAGCGCCGAAGGGGACAGGGGGCGAGACACTGAAGCTTTCTTT CSAEGDRGRDTEAFF
TRBJ2-3 TRBV19 . TGTGCCAGTAGTACAGGGTTAAGCACAGATACGCAGTATTTT CASSTGLSTDTQYF
TRBJ1-5 TRBV19 TRBD1 TGTGCCAGTAGGGGACAGGAGGATCAGCCCCAGCATTTT CASRGQEDQPQHF
TRBJ1-1 TRBV5-1 TRBD1 TGCGCCAGCAGCCCAGACAGGGGGGTGGAAGCTTTCTTT CASSPDRGVEAFF
TRBJ2-5 TRBV2 . TGTGCCAGCACTACAGAACTAGGGAAAGAGACCCAGTACTTC CASTTELGKETQYF
TRBJ2-4 TRBV10-2 TRBD1 TGCGCCGTTCAGGGGACAGGCACAATAGCCAAAAACATTCAGTACTTC CAVQGTGTIAKNIQYF
TRBJ2-7 TRBV9 TRBD1 TGTGCCAGCAGCGTAGAGCCGGACAGGTTGATCGAGCAGTACTTC CASSVEPDRLIEQYF
TRBJ2-4 TRBV4-1 TRBD1 TGCGCCAGCAGCCAAGAGGCCGGGACAGGGAAAAACATTCAGTACTTC CASSQEAGTGKNIQYF
TRBJ1-1 TRBV5-1 TRBD1 TGCGCCAGCAGCTTAAACAGGGGCACTGGGAACACTGAAGCTTTCTTT CASSLNRGTGNTEAFF
TRBJ2-1 TRBV5-1 . TGCGCCAGCAGTCCCGACAGGTACAATGAGCAGTTCTTC CASSPDRYNEQFF
TRBJ2-7 TRBV30 TRBD1 TGTGCCTGTAGGGGACAGGGGGGCTACGAGCAGTACTTC CACRGQGGYEQYF
TRBJ1-6 TRBV30 TRBD1 TGTGCCTGGAGTCCCGGGACAGGTGTTTTCTCCTATAATTCACCCCTCCACTTT CAWSPGTGVFSYNSPLHF
TRBJ2-2 TRBV29-1 . TGCAGCGCCCGGGACTCCCTATCGGGGACCGGGGAGCTGTTTTTT CSARDSLSGTGELFF
TRBJ2-3 TRBV30 . TGTGCCTGGAGCGAACTAGATACGCGGTATTTT CAWSELDTRYF
TRBJ1-3 TRBV13 TRBD1 TGTGCCAGCAGCCGGGACAGGGGCTCTGGAAACACCATATATTTT CASSRDRGSGNTIYF
TRBJ2-6 TRBV7-3 TRBD1 TGTGCCAGCAGCCCCGGGACAGGGGGAGGTGGGGCCAACGTCCTGACTTTC CASSPGTGGGGANVLTF
TRBJ1-3 TRBV7-2 . TGTGCCAGCAGCTTAGTAGAAGGGGCTGGAAACACCATATATTTT CASSLVEGAGNTIYF
TRBJ2-5 TRBV11-3 TRBD2 TGTGCCAGCAGCCGTAGCGGGGTAGACCAAGAGACCCAGTACTTC CASSRSGVDQETQYF
TRBJ1-1 TRBV4-1 . TGTGCCAGCAGCCAAGTAGAGAACACTGAAGCTTTCTTT CASSQVENTEAFF
TRBJ2-5 TRBV7-2 TRBD2 TGTGCCAGCAGCTTAGCGGGGGGGTGGGGAGAGACCCAGTACTTC CASSLAGGWGETQYF